Following are 27 T cell receptor beta chains from one sample sequenced in a study of blood T cell repertoires in COVID-19. Libraries were prepared by immunoSEQ multiplex PCR; TCRdb keeps only in-frame clonotypes and omits some of them. The repertoire holds about 180,000 clones, with roughly 80% as singletons. Sequenced sample: PBMCs or T cells enriched from blood (not recorded which). These receptors came from a woman aged 40 to 55 with acute COVID-19.

This clone was counted between two and nine times. The chain combines TRBV5-1 with TRBJ2-3; D remains ambiguous. Deletions cut 1 base from V and 4 bases from J, with 4 bases between. This CDR3 contains 12 residues. From germline, CDR1 is SGHRS and CDR2 YFSETQ. The CDR3 DNA reads as TGCGCCAGCAGCTTGTTCGCAGATACGCAGTATTTT. This encodes CASSLFADTQYF.

CDR3 residues: CASSLAGRAGETQYF. CDR3 sequence (DNA): TGTGCCAGCAGCTTGGCCGGGAGGGCCGGTGAGACCCAGTACTTC. The rearrangement uses TRBV5-6 and TRBJ2-5, with 8 bases fitting TRBD2. CDR3 size: 15 residues. The ends lost 0 bases at V and 5 bases at J; junction bases unmatched: 6. Germline CDR1 and CDR2: SGHDT and YYEEEE.

The chain combines TRBV27 with TRBJ2-3; 8 bases match TRBD1. The CDR3 covers 14 residues. Germline-derived CDR1 and CDR2 are MNHEY and SMNVEV (reference sequence). V shed 6 bases, J shed 1 base, and the junction held 3 bases outside the gene matches. Here the CDR3 DNA reads TGTGCCAGCAGGGTGACAGGGGGCACAGATACGCAGTATTTT. Translation gives CASRVTGGTDTQYF.

The chain links TRBV7-3 to TRBJ2-3; 7 bases line up with TRBD1. CDR1 is SGHTA, CDR2 FQGTGA, per germline. The CDR3 is 16 residues long. V dropped 0 bases and J dropped 0; count of bases not matched to a gene: 3. The CDR3, as DNA: TGTGCCAGCAGCTTAACCTCAGGGGGAAGCACAGATACGCAGTATTTT. Its translation: CASSLTSGGSTDTQYF.

The chain uses TRBV5-1 and TRBJ2-3; D is perhaps TRBD1 (6 bases). The length of the CDR3 is 13 residues. Trimming shortened V by 4 bases and J by 3 bases, and 9 bases separated the two germline ends. The germline gives CDR1 SGHRS, CDR2 YFSETQ. The CDR3 nucleotides are TGCGCCAGCAGCGCACAGGGAACAGATACGCAGTATTTT. Translated, it gives CASSAQGTDTQYF.

V is TRBV18 and J is TRBJ2-7, with D unresolved. The CDR3 runs 14 residues. V was clipped by 0 bases and J by 3 bases, with 9 bases between them. The germline V gene encodes CDR1 KGHSH and CDR2 LQKENI. The CDR3 region has the DNA TGTGCCAGCTCACCACCGGTGGAGTTCTACGAGCAGTACTTC. It encodes CASSPPVEFYEQYF.

The chain couples TRBV27 to TRBJ1-1; 7 bases line up with TRBD1. This CDR3 spans 16 amino acids. The ends lost 6 bases at V and 3 bases at J; junction bases unmatched: 13. CDR1 is MNHEY, CDR2 SMNVEV, per germline (reference sequence). CDR3: CASRTRGAHGHTEAFF. The CDR3 DNA is TGTGCCAGCAGAACCAGGGGGGCGCATGGTCACACTGAAGCTTTCTTT.

This clone appeared a single time. The CDR3 spells CASSLKGAASNQPQHF. The CDR3 DNA follows: TGTGCCAGCAGCTTAAAAGGGGCCGCTAGCAATCAGCCCCAGCATTTT. V usage is TRBV7-2 and J usage is TRBJ1-5; D might be TRBD1 (5 bases). Germline CDR1 reads SGHTA; CDR2 reads FQGNSA. The CDR3 is 16 residues long. The V gene lost 2 bases and the J gene lost 0 bases, with 11 bases spanning the gap.

The V call is TRBV19, the J call TRBJ2-3; D is undetermined. Trimming stripped 5 bases from V and 10 bases from J, with 16 bases between. From germline, CDR1 is LNHDA and CDR2 SQIVND (reference sequence). The CDR3 has 13 amino acids. The CDR3 DNA is TGTGCCAGTAGTCCCCCACACCGAGGTTCGCAGTATTTT. Protein: CASSPPHRGSQYF.

The chain is built from TRBV11-1 and TRBJ2-3, with TRBD1 matching over 8 bases. The CDR3 has 16 residues. CDR1 is SGHAT, CDR2 FQDESV, per germline (reference sequence). V was clipped by 5 bases and J by 0 bases; unmatched bases: 7. The CDR3 sequence: CASSPGTGLSTDTQYF. The CDR3 coding sequence is TGTGCCAGCAGCCCCGGGACAGGTCTTAGCACAGATACGCAGTATTTT.

This clone was detected only once. This rearrangement joins TRBV6-5 to TRBJ2-7; D uncertain. The V end lost 2 bases, the J end lost 3 bases, and 8 bases lay between the germline ends. The germline V gene encodes CDR1 MNHEY and CDR2 SVGAGI. CDR3 length: 13 residues. The CDR3 DNA reads as TGTGCCAGCAGTTACGCGATGAGCTACGAGCAGTACTTC. The encoded protein is CASSYAMSYEQYF.

The chain is built from TRBV5-4 and TRBJ1-1; D unclear. The length of the CDR3 is 13 residues. Germline loops: CDR1 SGHNT, CDR2 YYREEE (reference sequence). Deletions cut 4 bases from V and 3 bases from J, with 10 bases between. CDR3 nucleotides: TGTGCCAGCAGCCTCGAGAGGCACACTGAAGCTTTCTTT. Translated, it gives CASSLERHTEAFF.

The chain couples TRBV5-4 to TRBJ2-7, with D possibly matching TRBD2 (6 bases). The CDR3 extends over 15 amino acids. The V and J ends lost 3 bases and 3 bases respectively, with 16 bases between them. Germline loops: CDR1 SGHNT, CDR2 YYREEE (reference sequence). This chain's CDR3 is CASSSPGLGRYEQYF. CDR3 coding DNA: TGTGCCAGCAGCTCACCGGGACTGGGCCGCTACGAGCAGTACTTC.

This clone was picked up one time. The junction differs from germline at one of its ends, possibly a read error. The chain recombines TRBV7-9 with TRBJ2-4, with 9 positions matching TRBD2. Germline-derived CDR1 and CDR2 are SEHNR and FQNEAQ (reference sequence). The CDR3 runs to 13 residues. The CDR3 loop is CASSIAGADIQYF. The DNA of the CDR3 is TGTGCCAGCAGCATAGCGGGAGCGGACATTCAGTACTTC.

The chain's CDR3 is CASSYGGADVSPLHF. DNA for the CDR3: TGTGCCAGCAGTTACGGGGGGGCCGATGTCTCACCCCTCCACTTT. This chain links TRBV6-5 with TRBJ1-6, with D perhaps TRBD1 (6 bases). Per the germline V gene, CDR1 is MNHEY and CDR2 is SVGAGI. V was trimmed by 2 bases and J by 10 bases, leaving 15 bases between them. This CDR3 is 15 amino acids long.

The chain recombines TRBV9 with TRBJ2-3; D may be TRBD1 (5 bases). CDR1 SGDLS and CDR2 YYNGEE come from the germline V gene. The CDR3 runs 13 residues. V lost 4 bases to trimming and J lost 6 bases, with 12 bases between them. The CDR3 region is CASSPIRGDTQYF. The CDR3 DNA reads as TGTGCCAGCAGCCCCATTAGGGGTGATACGCAGTATTTT. The whole variable domain, remainder taken from reference TRBV9 and TRBJ2-3, is DSGVTQTPKHLITATGQRVTLRCSPRSGDLSVYWYQQSLDQGLQFLIQYYNGEERAKGNILERFSAQQFPDLHSELNLSSLELGDSALYFCASSPIRGDTQYFGPGTRLTVL.

The chain links TRBV5-1 to TRBJ2-2; D is perhaps TRBD1 (6 bases). Trimming took off 3 bases at V and 2 bases at J, with 11 bases between the two ends. There are 15 residues in the CDR3. Looked up from germline, CDR1 is SGHRS and CDR2 is YFSETQ. In nucleotides, the CDR3 is TGCGCCAGCAGCTCGGGACAACTAAACACCGGGGAGCTGTTTTTT. This translates into CASSSGQLNTGELFF.

The rearrangement uses TRBV15 and TRBJ1-5, with D possibly TRBD1 on 6 matching bases. There are 17 residues in the CDR3. CDR1 LNHNV and CDR2 YYDKDF come from the germline V gene (reference sequence). Trimming took 0 bases from V and 5 from J, leaving 17 bases between them. CDR3 region: CATSRDFRTEDYQPQHF. CDR3 sequence (DNA): TGTGCCACCAGCAGAGATTTCAGGACAGAGGATTATCAGCCCCAGCATTTT. The full variable domain, in which reference TRBV15 and TRBJ1-5 provide the parts outside the CDR3, is DAMVIQNPRYQVTQFGKPVTLSCSQTLNHNVMYWYQQKSSQAPKLLFHYYDKDFNNEADTPDNFQSRRPNTSFCFLDIRSPGLGDTAMYLCATSRDFRTEDYQPQHFGDGTRLSIL.

V gene TRBV24-1 combines with J gene TRBJ1-4, with 10 bases aligning to TRBD1. The V segment lost 2 bases and the J segment 4 bases; nucleotides outside the gene matches: 6. Germline CDR1 reads KGHDR; CDR2 reads SFDVKD. This CDR3 has 17 amino acids. The CDR3 region has the DNA TGTGCCACCAGTGATTCCGGGACAGGGGTGTTTAATGAAAAACTGTTTTTT. Amino acids: CATSDSGTGVFNEKLFF.

The CDR3 is CASSYDGANQPQHF. The CDR3 nucleotides are TGTGCCAGCAGTTACGACGGAGCTAATCAGCCCCAGCATTTT. The chain links TRBV6-5 to TRBJ1-5; D is undetermined. Deletions cut 2 bases from V and 4 bases from J, with 9 bases between. CDR3 length equals 14 residues. Germline CDR1 is MNHEY and CDR2 is SVGAGI.

The chain couples TRBV6-5 to TRBJ2-1; D is unclear. Germline V gives CDR1 MNHEY, CDR2 SVGAGI. The CDR3 covers 10 residues. Trimming pared 10 bases from V and 3 bases from J, leaving 4 bases between. The CDR3 DNA follows: TGTGCCACCTTCTACAATGAGCAGTTCTTC. It encodes CATFYNEQFF.

The rearrangement links TRBV5-1 to TRBJ2-5, with a tentative D call TRBD1 (5 bases). The CDR3 consists of 14 residues. Per germline, CDR1 SGHRS and CDR2 YFSETQ. Trimming took 4 bases from V and 5 from J, leaving 15 bases between them. The CDR3 nucleotides read TGCGCCAGCAGCCCGGTTCAGGGTGGGGAGACCCAGTACTTC. Encoded protein: CASSPVQGGETQYF.

This clone was detected only a few times. Other DNA sequences in this specimen translate into the identical CDR3. This chain connects TRBV11-1 to TRBJ2-5; 8 positions match TRBD2. With V trimmed by 3 bases and J by 5 bases, 2 bases remained unmatched. Germline V gives CDR1 SGHAT, CDR2 FQDESV (reference sequence). This CDR3 is 13 amino acids long. In DNA, the CDR3 is TGTGCCAGCAGCTTCCCGGGAGGGGAGACCCAGTACTTC. This gives the protein CASSFPGGETQYF.

This rearrangement joins TRBV18 to TRBJ1-2; 7 bases fit TRBD1. The germline gives CDR1 KGHSH, CDR2 LQKENI. With V trimmed by 3 bases and J by 4 bases, 5 bases remained unmatched. This CDR3 has 14 residues. This CDR3 is CASSPSDRVYGYTF. The CDR3 coding sequence is TGTGCCAGCTCACCGTCTGACAGGGTCTATGGCTACACCTTC.

V usage is TRBV27 and J usage is TRBJ1-1, with a tentative D call TRBD1 (5 bases). There are 17 residues in the CDR3. The V gene lost 1 base and the J gene lost 4 bases, with 19 bases spanning the gap. The germline CDR1 and CDR2 sequences are MNHEY and SMNVEV (reference sequence). CDR3 DNA sequence: TGTGCCAGCAGTTTATTAGGTGGGTTGGGGCCAGGCACTGAAGCTTTCTTT. It yields the protein CASSLLGGLGPGTEAFF.

The chain recombines TRBV10-3 with TRBJ2-5; 9 bases map to TRBD1. In germline, CDR1 is ENHRY, CDR2 SYGVKD. There are 14 residues in the CDR3. Germline trimming cut 6 bases from V and 2 bases from J; bases unmatched to any gene: 4. CDR3 residues: CAIRPGQGQETQYF. The DNA for the CDR3 is TGTGCCATCAGGCCGGGACAGGGACAAGAGACCCAGTACTTC.

The CDR3 spells CASSQDFHLTGRSGELFF. The CDR3 nucleotides are TGCGCCAGCAGCCAAGATTTCCACCTGACAGGGAGAAGCGGGGAGCTGTTTTTT. This rearrangement joins TRBV4-1 to TRBJ2-2; 7 positions match TRBD1. The CDR3 runs 18 residues. From germline, CDR1 is MGHRA and CDR2 YSYEKL. J was trimmed by 7 bases and V by 0 bases; bases with no gene match: 14.